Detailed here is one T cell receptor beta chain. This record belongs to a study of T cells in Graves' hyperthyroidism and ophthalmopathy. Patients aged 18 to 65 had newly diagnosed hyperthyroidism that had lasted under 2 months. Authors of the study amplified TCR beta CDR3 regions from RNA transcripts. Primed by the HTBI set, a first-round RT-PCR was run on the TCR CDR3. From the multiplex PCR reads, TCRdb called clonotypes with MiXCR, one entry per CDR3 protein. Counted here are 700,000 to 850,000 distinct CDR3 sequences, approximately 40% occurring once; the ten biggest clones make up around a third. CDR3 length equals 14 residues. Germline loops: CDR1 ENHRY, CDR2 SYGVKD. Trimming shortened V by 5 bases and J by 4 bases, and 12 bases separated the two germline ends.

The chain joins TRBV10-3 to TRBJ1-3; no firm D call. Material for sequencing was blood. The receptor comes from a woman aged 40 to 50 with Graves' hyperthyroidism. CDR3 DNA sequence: TGTGCCATCAGTTCCCAAGGATCCGGAAACACCATATATTTT. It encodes CAISSQGSGNTIYF.